Shown below are 27 T cell receptor beta chains from a single sample sequenced in a study of cytomegalovirus exposure and HLA in healthy donors. It was with 60 Vbeta and 13 Jbeta primers that the PCR ran. Some clones are missing from TCRdb's copy, which holds only in-frame ones; the method was immunoSEQ multiplex PCR. Here the sample spans roughly 75,000 clones, more than 65% being singletons. What was sequenced was PBMCs. These receptors all come from a man between 65 and 85 years old in good health and CMV-seropositive.

The V gene is TRBV10-1, the J gene TRBJ2-1; tentative D call: TRBD2 (5 bases). The CDR3 runs to 12 residues. Germline assignment: CDR1 WNHNN and CDR2 SYGVQD (reference sequence). Trimming shortened V by 8 bases and J by 7 bases, and 12 bases separated the two germline ends. The CDR3 DNA follows: TGCGCCAGCGGGGAACTAGGGAATGAGCAGTTCTTC. Translated: CASGELGNEQFF.

The chain is built from TRBV6-5 and TRBJ2-5; the match to TRBD1 covers 7 bases. The V and J ends lost 8 bases and 2 bases, in that order; junction bases with no gene match: 5. CDR1 and CDR2 (germline): MNHEY, SVGAGI. CDR3 length: 13 residues. The CDR3 sequence: CASGRGPQETQYF. DNA for the CDR3: TGTGCCAGCGGAAGGGGGCCTCAAGAGACCCAGTACTTC.

The genes are TRBV11-3 and TRBJ2-7; 10 nucleotides match TRBD2. V shed 1 base, J shed 3 bases, and the junction held 9 bases outside the gene matches. The length of the CDR3 is 17 residues. Germline CDR1 reads SGHNT; CDR2 reads YENEEA. CDR3 sequence: CASSLVSGRFYYYEQYF. The CDR3 DNA reads TGTGCCAGCAGCTTAGTTAGCGGGAGGTTCTACTACTACGAGCAGTACTTC.

Written as DNA, the CDR3 is TGTGCCAGTAGACCGACAGGGGGGAACACCGGGGAGCTGTTTTTT. This gives the protein CASRPTGGNTGELFF. The V call is TRBV19, the J call TRBJ2-2; 9 bases agree with TRBD1. The CDR3 has 15 residues. Germline CDR1 is LNHDA and CDR2 is SQIVND (reference sequence). The ends lost 6 bases at V and 1 base at J; junction bases unmatched: 3. Supplemented by reference TRBV19 and TRBJ2-2, the full variable domain reads DGGITQSPKYLFRKEGQNVTLSCEQNLNHDAMYWYRQDPGQGLRLIYYSQIVNDFQKGDIAEGYSVSREKKESFPLTVTSAQKNPTAFYLCASRPTGGNTGELFFGEGSRLTVL.

The J gene is TRBJ1-6, the V gene TRBV5-1; 7 bases are shared with TRBD1. This CDR3 has 18 amino acids. Trimming at V came to 4 bases and at J to 0 bases, leaving 10 bases not matched to a gene. Germline CDR1 and CDR2: SGHRS and YFSETQ. The CDR3 DNA follows: TGCGCCAGCAGCCCCCGGACAGGATCGGTCTCCTATAATTCACCCCTCCACTTT. It codes for CASSPRTGSVSYNSPLHF.

DNA for the CDR3: TGTGCCAGCAGTACCGGACTCGGCAATCAGCCCCAGCATTTT. Its protein is CASSTGLGNQPQHF. This chain uses TRBV2 with TRBJ1-5; D ambiguous. The V and J ends lost 5 bases and 2 bases respectively, with 10 bases between them. Germline values: CDR1 SNHLY, CDR2 FYNNEI. The CDR3 loop spans 14 amino acids.

The rearrangement uses TRBV4-1 and TRBJ2-7, with D possibly matching TRBD2 (5 bases). This CDR3 contains 14 residues. Germline V CDR1 and CDR2: MGHRA, YSYEKL. V lost 1 base to trimming and J lost 2 bases, with 9 bases between them. CDR3 loop: CASSQVATPYEQYF. DNA for the CDR3: TGCGCCAGCAGCCAAGTAGCGACTCCCTACGAGCAGTACTTC.

The chain recombines TRBV19 with TRBJ2-7; 7 bases agree with TRBD2. The CDR3 spans 13 residues. CDR1 and CDR2 (germline): LNHDA, SQIVND (reference sequence). The J segment lost 6 bases and the V segment lost 3 bases, leaving 5 bases of the junction unmatched. The CDR3, as DNA: TGTGCCAGTAGTATGGCTAGCGGAGGCGAGCAGTACTTC. It translates to CASSMASGGEQYF.

The chain carries TRBV2 and TRBJ2-7, with D unclear. Trimming took 9 bases from V and 3 from J, leaving 15 bases between them. The CDR3 is 13 residues long. The germline gives CDR1 SNHLY, CDR2 FYNNEI. This CDR3 reads CASKPATLYEQYF. CDR3 coding DNA: TGTGCCAGTAAGCCCGCAACCCTCTACGAGCAGTACTTC.

The chain couples TRBV12-1 to TRBJ1-1; the table assigns TRBD1, which was not confirmed against the DNA. TRBV12-1 is described as a pseudogene. This CDR3 spans 16 amino acids. The CDR3 loop is CASSSRDREWNTEAFF. DNA for the CDR3: TGTGCCAGCAGCTCCCGGGACAGGGAATGGAACACTGAAGCTTTCTTT.

In this sample, this clone turned up a few times. CDR3 nucleotide sequence: TGTGCCAGCAGCTCCCGGACTAGCGGAGGTGAGCAGTTCTTC. As protein: CASSSRTSGGEQFF. This chain links TRBV7-3 with TRBJ2-1, with TRBD2 identical over 10 bases. CDR1 is SGHTA, CDR2 FQGTGA, per germline. Trimming took 4 bases from V and 9 from J; bases not matched to a gene: 6. The CDR3 runs 14 residues.

The gene calls are TRBV5-1 and TRBJ2-7; D perhaps matches TRBD2 (6 bases). Germline CDR1 reads SGHRS; CDR2 reads YFSETQ. V was clipped by 0 bases and J by 3 bases, with 13 bases between them. The CDR3 consists of 15 residues. CDR3 protein: CASSLAGTDFYEQYF. DNA for the CDR3: TGCGCCAGCAGCTTGGCCGGGACTGACTTCTACGAGCAGTACTTC.

As for this clone: Its ends do not fully match the called genes, so a read error is possible. CDR3 protein: CSAELLLQGRGADTQYF. As DNA, the CDR3 is TGCAGCGCTGAACTGCTACTTCAGGGGCGAGGGGCAGATACGCAGTATTTT. This chain uses TRBV29-1 with TRBJ2-3; D perhaps matches TRBD1 (6 bases). Germline-derived CDR1 and CDR2 are SQVTM and ANQGSEA. This CDR3 is built from 17 residues.

The V call is TRBV10-3, the J call TRBJ2-7; D possibly corresponds to TRBD1 (6 bases). The CDR3 has 13 residues. The germline V gene encodes CDR1 ENHRY and CDR2 SYGVKD. Between the trimmed V and J ends, which lost 6 bases and 7 bases, there was a span of 16 bases. CDR3 in amino acids: CAIRTGPLVEQYF. Here the CDR3 DNA reads TGTGCCATCAGAACAGGGCCATTGGTGGAGCAGTACTTC.

The DNA for the CDR3 is TGTGCCAGCACCGCTGCGGGGGGAGGCGGCCCCTACGAGCAGTACTTC. This codes for CASTAAGGGGPYEQYF. V and J are TRBV28 and TRBJ2-7; 8 bases match TRBD2. The CDR3 length is 16 residues. The germline gives CDR1 MDHEN, CDR2 SYDVKM. V was clipped by 7 bases and J by 2 bases; unmatched bases: 13.

The chain couples TRBV5-4 to TRBJ2-7; 12 bases align to TRBD1. The CDR3 is made up of 19 amino acids. Per germline, CDR1 SGHNT and CDR2 YYREEE (reference sequence). J gave up 6 bases and V 4 bases, and 20 bases lay outside the gene matches. CDR3 loop: CASSQGTGGASGSIAEQYF. CDR3 DNA sequence: TGTGCCAGCAGCCAAGGGACAGGGGGCGCGAGCGGGAGTATTGCCGAGCAGTACTTC.

This clone was observed a handful of times. The gene calls are TRBV11-3 and TRBJ2-1; TRBD2 aligns across 10 bases. The germline V gene encodes CDR1 SGHNT and CDR2 YENEEA. CDR3 length equals 14 residues. Trimming removed 4 bases from V and 7 bases from J; junction bases left unmatched: 4. The DNA of the CDR3 is TGTGCCAGCAGCTCTAGCGGGAGTTGGAATGAGCAGTTCTTC. Translating gives CASSSSGSWNEQFF.

V is TRBV6-1 and J is TRBJ2-7, with D tentatively TRBD2 (7 bases). This CDR3 is 14 amino acids long. Germline CDR1 reads MNHNS; CDR2 reads SASEGT. Trimming took off 7 bases at V and 2 bases at J, with 15 bases between the two ends. For the CDR3, the DNA is TGTGCCAGCACGGTACTAGGGGGGGCCTACGAGCAGTACTTC. The encoded protein is CASTVLGGAYEQYF.

This chain links TRBV5-5 with TRBJ2-3; no clear D. The CDR3 is made up of 15 amino acids. Per the germline V gene, CDR1 is SGHKS and CDR2 is YYEKEE (reference sequence). Trimming cost V 4 bases and J 6 bases, with 18 bases left between them. CDR3 in amino acids: CASSPQATIGDTQYF. CDR3 DNA sequence: TGTGCCAGCAGCCCCCAAGCTACAATCGGGGATACGCAGTATTTT.

This clone occurred once. The chain carries TRBV7-2 and TRBJ1-6; D is unclear. V lost 6 bases and J 7 bases, leaving 19 bases between the germline ends. This CDR3 has 16 residues. Germline V gene lookup returns CDR1 SGHTA and CDR2 FQGNSA. The CDR3 spells CASRRGFGLGNSPLHF. For the CDR3, the DNA is TGTGCCAGCAGGCGGGGTTTCGGACTCGGCAATTCACCCCTCCACTTT.

The chain combines TRBV4-3 with TRBJ1-2, with 7 bases lining up with TRBD1. Unmatched junction bases numbered 10, after V lost 2 bases and J lost 4 bases. CDR1 and CDR2 (germline): LGHNA, YSLEER. This CDR3 comprises 16 residues. The CDR3 DNA is TGCGCCAGCAGCCAATATTGGGACAGCACCCTCTATGGCTACACCTTC. This codes for CASSQYWDSTLYGYTF.

This chain uses TRBV25-1 with TRBJ2-1, with D tentatively TRBD2 (7 bases). This CDR3 region has 13 residues. V was pared by 3 bases and J by 8 bases, with 11 bases between. From germline, CDR1 is MGHDK and CDR2 SYGVNS. CDR3 residues: CASSELGGDEQFF. The CDR3 DNA reads TGTGCCAGCAGTGAGTTAGGGGGGGATGAGCAGTTCTTC.

This rearrangement joins TRBV25-1 to TRBJ1-4; possibly TRBD1 for D (5 bases). The ends were cut back, 3 bases at V and 3 bases at J, with 11 bases in the middle. Germline CDR1 and CDR2: MGHDK and SYGVNS. The CDR3 spans 15 residues. The CDR3 reads CASSEPQVANEKLFF. CDR3 coding DNA: TGTGCCAGCAGTGAGCCACAGGTCGCTAATGAAAAACTGTTTTTT. Complete variable domain (other parts from reference TRBV25-1 and TRBJ1-4): EADIYQTPRYLVIGTGKKITLECSQTMGHDKMYWYQQDPGMELHLIHYSYGVNSTEKGDLSSESTVSRIRTEHFPLTLESARPSHTSQYLCASSEPQVANEKLFFGSGTQLSVL.

This chain links TRBV29-1 with TRBJ2-1; tentative D call: TRBD1 (5 bases). Trimming took off 3 bases at V and 9 bases at J, with 9 bases between the two ends. The CDR3 has 11 amino acids. The V gene's germline CDR1 is SQVTM and CDR2 ANQGSEA. The CDR3 sequence: CSVDRVVEQFF. Here the CDR3 DNA reads TGCAGCGTTGACAGGGTGGTTGAGCAGTTCTTC.

This sequence joins TRBV19 and TRBJ2-1; D remains unclear. Trimming shortened V by 1 base and J by 2 bases, and 12 bases separated the two germline ends. The V gene's germline CDR1 is LNHDA and CDR2 SQIVND (reference sequence). CDR3 length: 16 amino acids. The CDR3 coding sequence is TGTGCCAGTAGTATAGGCAGACTTACCCCCTACAATGAGCAGTTCTTC. Its protein product is CASSIGRLTPYNEQFF. The full variable domain, in which reference TRBV19 and TRBJ2-1 provide the parts outside the CDR3, is DGGITQSPKYLFRKEGQNVTLSCEQNLNHDAMYWYRQDPGQGLRLIYYSQIVNDFQKGDIAEGYSVSREKKESFPLTVTSAQKNPTAFYLCASSIGRLTPYNEQFFGPGTRLTVL.

The V gene is TRBV10-3, the J gene TRBJ1-3; D remains unclear. CDR1 ENHRY and CDR2 SYGVKD come from the germline V gene. This CDR3 region has 16 residues. V dropped 2 bases and J dropped 3 bases, with 14 bases sitting between them. CDR3 sequence (DNA): TGTGCCATCAGTGAGCAAGAGGCGGTCGGTGGAAACACCATATATTTT. Protein product: CAISEQEAVGGNTIYF.

This chain connects TRBV5-6 to TRBJ2-2; 9 nucleotides agree with TRBD1. Trimming removed 4 bases from V and 5 bases from J; junction bases left unmatched: 3. The CDR3 sequence is 14 residues long. Germline CDR1 reads SGHDT; CDR2 reads YYEEEE. In nucleotides, the CDR3 is TGTGCCAGCAGCAGGACAGGGGTTACCGGGGAGCTGTTTTTT. It is translated as CASSRTGVTGELFF.